What follows are 21 T cell receptor beta chains derived from one specimen sequenced in a study of blood T cell repertoires in COVID-19 (dated by TCRdb to 2018 to 2021). Library preparation was by the immunoSEQ multiplex PCR assay. Entries here come from immuneACCESS through TCRdb and include only in-frame sequences with V and J called. Some clones fail to appear in such tables; in the studies checked, an unresolved V gene covers under half of the shortfall, and the cause of the remainder is unknown. The sample records about 260,000 clones, roughly 84% of which are singletons. Of the sample, 1.5% falls within the top ten clones. The sequencing sample was made of peripheral blood. These receptors all stem from a woman in her forties who had recovered from COVID-19.

The V gene is TRBV28, the J gene TRBJ1-5; D ambiguous. The V end lost 4 bases, the J end lost 1 base, and 11 bases lay between the germline ends. Germline V lookup: CDR1 MDHEN, CDR2 SYDVKM. This CDR3 is built from 15 residues. The CDR3: CASSSDVQSNQPQHF. The CDR3 DNA sequence: TGTGCCAGCAGTTCCGACGTACAGAGCAATCAGCCCCAGCATTTT.

This chain links TRBV5-1 with TRBJ2-7; 8 bases are shared with TRBD1. From germline, CDR1 is SGHRS and CDR2 YFSETQ. Unmatched junction bases numbered 9, after V lost 4 bases and J lost 6 bases. The CDR3 contains 14 residues. The CDR3 spells CASSVDRERFEQYF. CDR3 nucleotides: TGCGCCAGCAGCGTGGACAGGGAACGGTTCGAGCAGTACTTC.

V usage is TRBV14 and J usage is TRBJ2-1, with TRBD1 identical over 9 bases. The CDR3 has 15 residues. Unmatched junction bases numbered 10, after V lost 3 bases and J lost 10 bases. Germline CDR1 is SGHDN and CDR2 is FVKESK. The CDR3 DNA reads TGTGCCAGCAGCCATTGGGACAGGGAGGTGCGCGAGCAGTTCTTC. Translated, it gives CASSHWDREVREQFF.

The CDR3 DNA reads TGTGCCAGCACGCCGGGACAGCCTAACTATGGCTACACCTTC. It codes for CASTPGQPNYGYTF. The chain couples TRBV28 to TRBJ1-2; 7 nucleotides line up with TRBD1. V lost 7 bases and J lost 0; bases outside the gene matches: 5. CDR3 size: 14 residues. CDR1 MDHEN and CDR2 SYDVKM come from the germline V gene.

The chain is built from TRBV28 and TRBJ2-3; D is unresolved. The CDR3 consists of 12 residues. CDR1 is MDHEN, CDR2 SYDVKM, per germline. Trimming removed 3 bases from V and 9 bases from J, with 10 bases in between. CDR3 in DNA: TGTGCCAGCAGTTTCCAGCCCGGGACGCAGTATTTT. Amino acids: CASSFQPGTQYF.

In this sample, this clone turned up a few times. The chain couples TRBV5-4 to TRBJ2-7; 8 bases are a match to TRBD2. Germline V gene lookup returns CDR1 SGHNT and CDR2 YYREEE (reference sequence). The CDR3 has 15 residues. The ends lost 0 bases at V and 3 bases at J; junction bases unmatched: 5. CDR3 sequence: CASSLGGGGNYEQYF. The CDR3 DNA follows: TGTGCCAGCAGCTTGGGTGGCGGGGGGAACTACGAGCAGTACTTC.

The chain carries TRBV7-8 and TRBJ1-5; 10 bases are shared with TRBD1. The CDR3 has 15 amino acids. The ends lost 3 bases at V and 5 bases at J; junction bases unmatched: 4. Germline-derived CDR1 and CDR2 are SGHVS and FQNEAQ. This chain's CDR3 is CASSFEGTGDQPQHF. CDR3 DNA sequence: TGTGCCAGCAGCTTTGAGGGGACAGGGGATCAGCCCCAGCATTTT. The full variable domain, rest sourced from reference TRBV7-8 and TRBJ1-5, is GAGVSQSPRYKVAKRGQDVALRCDPISGHVSLFWYQQALGQGPEFLTYFQNEAQLDKSGLPSDRFFAERPEGSVSTLKIQRTQQEDSAVYLCASSFEGTGDQPQHFGDGTRLSIL.

V gene TRBV12-3 or TRBV12-4 combines with J gene TRBJ1-1; the D is unclear. V lost 5 bases to trimming and J lost 6 bases, with 13 bases between them. The CDR3 has 13 amino acids. This chain's CDR3 is CASSGRNEAEAFF. The CDR3 DNA reads TGTGCCAGCAGTGGAAGGAATGAGGCTGAAGCTTTCTTT.

A few counts support this clone. J is TRBJ2-7 and V is TRBV18; 10 bases agree with TRBD2. Per germline, CDR1 KGHSH and CDR2 LQKENI. CDR3 size: 16 residues. The V and J ends lost 2 bases and 0 bases, in that order; junction bases with no gene match: 4. This chain's CDR3 is CASSPSLAGVSYEQYF. The DNA for the CDR3 is TGTGCCAGCTCACCATCCCTAGCGGGGGTCTCCTACGAGCAGTACTTC.

This chain links TRBV2 with TRBJ1-5; 7 bases match TRBD1. Germline V gives CDR1 SNHLY, CDR2 FYNNEI. The ends lost 6 bases at V and 0 bases at J; junction bases unmatched: 5. This CDR3 spans 15 amino acids. Written as DNA, the CDR3 is TGTGCCAGCAGAGGACAGGTTTATAGCAATCAGCCCCAGCATTTT. Translated, it gives CASRGQVYSNQPQHF.

The chain employs TRBV6-5 and TRBJ1-5, with a tentative D call TRBD1 (5 bases). V lost 0 bases, J lost 3 bases, and 9 bases lay in between. CDR3 length: 15 residues. CDR1 is MNHEY and CDR2 is SVGAGI in the germline V gene. The CDR3 protein is CASSYSLGANQPQHF. The CDR3 DNA sequence: TGTGCCAGCAGTTACTCGCTAGGGGCCAATCAGCCCCAGCATTTT.

The chain combines TRBV28 with TRBJ2-1; D possibly corresponds to TRBD2 (7 bases). From germline, CDR1 is MDHEN and CDR2 SYDVKM. Between the trimmed V and J ends, which lost 8 bases and 2 bases, there was a span of 13 bases. The CDR3 extends over 14 amino acids. CDR3 sequence: CASQLGGPYNEQFF. In DNA, the CDR3 is TGTGCCAGCCAGTTGGGGGGGCCCTACAATGAGCAGTTCTTC.

This sequence joins TRBV6-5 and TRBJ1-6; tentatively, D is TRBD1 (5 bases). The CDR3 loop spans 14 amino acids. CDR1 is MNHEY and CDR2 is SVGAGI in the germline V gene. V was shortened by 6 bases and J by 8 bases, with 14 bases between the two germline ends. CDR3 nucleotide sequence: TGTGCCAGCAGAGGGAGGGGAGAGGATTCACCCCTCCACTTT. Its protein product is CASRGRGEDSPLHF.

In this sample, this clone turned up a few times. V usage is TRBV6-5 and J usage is TRBJ2-1; 9 nucleotides agree with TRBD2. V gave up 6 bases and J gave up 7 bases; unmatched junction bases: 4. This CDR3 has 13 amino acids. The germline V gene encodes CDR1 MNHEY and CDR2 SVGAGI. As DNA, the CDR3 is TGTGCCAGCAGCGGACTAGCGCGGAATGAGCAGTTCTTC. Encoded protein: CASSGLARNEQFF.

The chain carries TRBV9 and TRBJ1-2; TRBD1 agrees at 9 bases. The germline gives CDR1 SGDLS, CDR2 YYNGEE. The J segment lost 3 bases and the V segment lost 6 bases, leaving 12 bases of the junction unmatched. CDR3 length: 16 residues. CDR3 protein: CASTLQPGQGDYGYTF. In DNA form, the CDR3 reads TGTGCCAGCACTTTACAACCGGGACAGGGTGACTATGGCTACACCTTC.

The chain carries TRBV6-1 and TRBJ2-1; 11 bases are shared with TRBD1. Germline CDR1 and CDR2: MNHNS and SASEGT. This CDR3 has 18 residues. Trimming at V came to 0 bases and at J to 4 bases, leaving 8 bases not matched to a gene. CDR3 in DNA: TGTGCCAGCAGTGAAGCGCTTCCGGACAGGGGGCTGTACAATGAGCAGTTCTTC. Protein product: CASSEALPDRGLYNEQFF.

The chain uses TRBV5-6 and TRBJ2-2; D is possibly TRBD1 (6 bases). The V and J ends lost 4 bases and 1 base respectively, with 11 bases between them. In germline, CDR1 is SGHDT, CDR2 YYEEEE. The CDR3 spans 15 residues. In DNA form, the CDR3 reads TGTGCCAGCAGCCCGGGACACAGGAACACCGGGGAGCTGTTTTTT. As protein: CASSPGHRNTGELFF.

This rearrangement joins TRBV3-1 (or the pseudogene TRBV3-2) to TRBJ1-1, with 10 bases matching TRBD1. The CDR3 has 18 amino acids. The germline V gene has CDR1 LGHDT and CDR2 YNNKEL (reference sequence). V lost 0 bases to trimming and J lost 5 bases; unmatched junction nucleotides: 12. This CDR3 reads CASSQDPSRTGGSTEAFF. The CDR3, as DNA: TGTGCCAGCAGCCAAGATCCCAGTAGGACAGGGGGAAGTACTGAAGCTTTCTTT.

The chain is built from TRBV5-4 and TRBJ2-5; weak D call: TRBD2 (6 bases). The ends were cut back, 0 bases at V and 2 bases at J, with 8 bases in the middle. The CDR3 sequence is 14 residues long. Looked up from germline, CDR1 is SGHNT and CDR2 is YYREEE (reference sequence). The CDR3 loop reads CASSLAGAQETQYF. The CDR3 coding sequence is TGTGCCAGCAGCTTGGCGGGAGCACAAGAGACCCAGTACTTC.

The V call is TRBV19, the J call TRBJ1-4; 9 bases are a match to TRBD1. The germline CDR1 and CDR2 sequences are LNHDA and SQIVND (reference sequence). This CDR3 contains 15 residues. The J segment lost 7 bases and the V segment lost 3 bases, leaving 6 bases of the junction unmatched. DNA of the CDR3: TGTGCCAGTAGTATCGGACAGGGGCGAGGTGAAAAACTGTTTTTT. This codes for CASSIGQGRGEKLFF. Drawing the rest from reference TRBV19 and TRBJ1-4, the complete variable domain is DGGITQSPKYLFRKEGQNVTLSCEQNLNHDAMYWYRQDPGQGLRLIYYSQIVNDFQKGDIAEGYSVSREKKESFPLTVTSAQKNPTAFYLCASSIGQGRGEKLFFGSGTQLSVL.

This chain links TRBV2 with TRBJ1-6, with no clear D. The CDR3 is 16 residues long. Trimming took off 4 bases at V and 15 bases at J, with 25 bases between the two ends. The V gene's germline CDR1 is SNHLY and CDR2 FYNNEI. In nucleotides, the CDR3 is TGTGCCAGCAGTGGGGAGTCCCCCCAGGTACTCCACCACCTCCACTTT. Encoded protein: CASSGESPQVLHHLHF.